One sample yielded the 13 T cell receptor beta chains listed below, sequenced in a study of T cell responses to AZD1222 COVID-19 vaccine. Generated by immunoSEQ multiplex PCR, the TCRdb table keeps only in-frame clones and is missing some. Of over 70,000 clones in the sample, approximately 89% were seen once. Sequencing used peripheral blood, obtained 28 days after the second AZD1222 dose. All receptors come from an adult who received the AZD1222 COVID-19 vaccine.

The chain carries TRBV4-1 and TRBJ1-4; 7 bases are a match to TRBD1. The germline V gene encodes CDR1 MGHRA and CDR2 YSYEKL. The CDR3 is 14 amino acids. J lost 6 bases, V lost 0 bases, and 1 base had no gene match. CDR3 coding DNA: TGCGCCAGCAGCCAAGAACAGGGGTATGAAAAACTGTTTTTT. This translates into CASSQEQGYEKLFF.

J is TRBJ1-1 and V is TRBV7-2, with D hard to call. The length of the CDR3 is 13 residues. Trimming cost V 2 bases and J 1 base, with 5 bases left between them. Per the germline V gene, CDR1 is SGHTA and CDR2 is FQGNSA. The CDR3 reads CASSLHRNTEAFF. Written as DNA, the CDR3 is TGTGCCAGCAGCTTACACAGGAACACTGAAGCTTTCTTT.

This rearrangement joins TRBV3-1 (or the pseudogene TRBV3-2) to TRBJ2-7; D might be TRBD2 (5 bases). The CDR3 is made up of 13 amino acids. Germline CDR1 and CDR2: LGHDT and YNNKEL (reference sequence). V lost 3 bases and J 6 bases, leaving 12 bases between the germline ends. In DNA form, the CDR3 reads TGTGCCAGCAGCCATGAATCGGGGATCGAGCAGTACTTC. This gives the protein CASSHESGIEQYF.

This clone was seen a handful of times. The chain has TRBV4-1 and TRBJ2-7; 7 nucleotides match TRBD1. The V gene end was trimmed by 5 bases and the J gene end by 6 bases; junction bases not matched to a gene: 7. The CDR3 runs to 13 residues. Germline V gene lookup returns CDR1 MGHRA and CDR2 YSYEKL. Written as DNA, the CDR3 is TGCGCCAGCAGCTTCCGGACAGGAGGCGAGCAGTACTTC. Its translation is CASSFRTGGEQYF.

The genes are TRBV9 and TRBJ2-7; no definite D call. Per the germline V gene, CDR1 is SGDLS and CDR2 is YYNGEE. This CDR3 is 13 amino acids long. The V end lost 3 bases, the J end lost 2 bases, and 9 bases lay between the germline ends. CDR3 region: CASSATGTYEQYF. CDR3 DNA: TGTGCCAGCAGCGCGACTGGTACCTACGAGCAGTACTTC.

The CDR3 sequence: CASSPGTASNSPLHF. The CDR3 nucleotides are TGCGCCAGCAGCCCAGGGACGGCCAGTAATTCACCCCTCCACTTT. V usage is TRBV5-1 and J usage is TRBJ1-6; D is possibly TRBD1 (5 bases). This CDR3 contains 15 residues. Germline CDR1 is SGHRS and CDR2 is YFSETQ. Trimming removed 4 bases at V and 6 bases at J, with 14 bases between.

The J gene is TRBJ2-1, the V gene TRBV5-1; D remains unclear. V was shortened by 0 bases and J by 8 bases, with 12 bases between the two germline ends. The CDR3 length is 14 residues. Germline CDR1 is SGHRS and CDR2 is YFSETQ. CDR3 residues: CASSLGVRVDEQFF. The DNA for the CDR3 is TGCGCCAGCAGCTTGGGGGTTCGGGTCGATGAGCAGTTCTTC.

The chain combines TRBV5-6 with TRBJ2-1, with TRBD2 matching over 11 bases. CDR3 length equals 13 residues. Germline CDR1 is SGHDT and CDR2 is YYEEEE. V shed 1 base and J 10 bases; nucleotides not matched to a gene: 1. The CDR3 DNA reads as TGTGCCAGCAGCTTGCTAGCGGGGGGAGAGCAGTTCTTC. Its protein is CASSLLAGGEQFF. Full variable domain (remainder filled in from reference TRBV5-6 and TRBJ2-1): DAGVTQSPTHLIKTRGQQVTLRCSPKSGHDTVSWYQQALGQGPQFIFQYYEEEERQRGNFPDRFSGHQFPNYSSELNVNALLLGDSALYLCASSLLAGGEQFFGPGTRLTVL.

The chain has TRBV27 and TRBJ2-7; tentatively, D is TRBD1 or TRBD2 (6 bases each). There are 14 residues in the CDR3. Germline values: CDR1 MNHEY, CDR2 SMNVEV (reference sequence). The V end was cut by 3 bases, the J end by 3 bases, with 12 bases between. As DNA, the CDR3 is TGTGCCAGCAGTTTTCTGGGGGGCGTCTACGAGCAGTACTTC. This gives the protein CASSFLGGVYEQYF.

CDR3 residues: CAISGTKGQETQYF. The CDR3 DNA reads as TGTGCCATCAGTGGGACTAAGGGGCAAGAGACCCAGTACTTC. The chain employs TRBV10-3 and TRBJ2-5, with a weak D call TRBD2 (6 bases). V lost 4 bases and J 2 bases, leaving 11 bases between the germline ends. Looked up from germline, CDR1 is ENHRY and CDR2 is SYGVKD. The CDR3 contains 14 residues.

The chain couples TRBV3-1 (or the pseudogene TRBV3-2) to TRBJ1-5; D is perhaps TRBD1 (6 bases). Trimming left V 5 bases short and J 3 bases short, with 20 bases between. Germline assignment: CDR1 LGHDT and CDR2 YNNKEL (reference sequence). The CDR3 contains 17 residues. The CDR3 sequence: CASSAHREGGDNQPQHF. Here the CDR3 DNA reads TGTGCCAGCAGCGCACACAGGGAGGGGGGGGACAATCAGCCCCAGCATTTT.

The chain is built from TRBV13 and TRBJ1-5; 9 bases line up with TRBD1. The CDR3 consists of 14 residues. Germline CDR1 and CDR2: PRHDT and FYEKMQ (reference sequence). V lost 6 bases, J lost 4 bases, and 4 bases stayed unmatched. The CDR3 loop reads CASSSGQGNQPQHF. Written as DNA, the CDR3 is TGTGCCAGCAGTTCGGGACAGGGAAATCAGCCCCAGCATTTT. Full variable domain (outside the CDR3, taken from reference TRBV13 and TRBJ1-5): AAGVIQSPRHLIKEKRETATLKCYPIPRHDTVYWYQQGPGQDPQFLISFYEKMQSDKGSIPDRFSAQQFSDYHSELNMSSLELGDSALYFCASSSGQGNQPQHFGDGTRLSIL.

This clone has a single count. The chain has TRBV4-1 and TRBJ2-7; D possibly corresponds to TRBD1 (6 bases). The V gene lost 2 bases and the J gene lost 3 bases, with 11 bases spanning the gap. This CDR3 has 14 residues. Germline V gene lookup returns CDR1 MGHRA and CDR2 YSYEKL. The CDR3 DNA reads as TGCGCCAGCAGCCAAATACAGGGTTTCTACGAGCAGTACTTC. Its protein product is CASSQIQGFYEQYF.